This TCR beta chain derives from a study of T cell repertoires in cytomegalovirus infection. Findings of the study overall: The ex vivo response showed dominance by HLA-C-restricted CMV-specific TCR beta clonotypes. CMV carriers with the relevant HLA were identified by cumulative public TCR beta family frequency.

MiXCR was run by TCRdb on the reads, yielding one entry per CDR3 protein. The sample includes 700,000 to 850,000 distinct CDR3 sequences, less than 35% of them seen just once. In regard to this clonotype: Its cognate antigen is unknown.

The germline V gene has CDR1 MNHEY and CDR2 SVGEGT. Trimming shortened V by 2 bases and J by 4 bases, and 17 bases separated the two germline ends. The CDR3 sequence is 16 residues long. The receptor's source is a human donor in good health (CMV status not recorded). Some clones in this sample may be carry-over from other donors' samples. Here the sequenced sample was cultured CD8+ T cells from PBMCs, taken from culture after CMV antigen stimulation. The V call is TRBV6-2 or TRBV6-3, the J call TRBJ1-1, with D uncertain. The CDR3 here is CASSYDAVGEGTEAFF. Here the CDR3 DNA reads TGTGCCAGCAGTTACGATGCGGTGGGTGAGGGCACTGAAGCTTTCTTT.